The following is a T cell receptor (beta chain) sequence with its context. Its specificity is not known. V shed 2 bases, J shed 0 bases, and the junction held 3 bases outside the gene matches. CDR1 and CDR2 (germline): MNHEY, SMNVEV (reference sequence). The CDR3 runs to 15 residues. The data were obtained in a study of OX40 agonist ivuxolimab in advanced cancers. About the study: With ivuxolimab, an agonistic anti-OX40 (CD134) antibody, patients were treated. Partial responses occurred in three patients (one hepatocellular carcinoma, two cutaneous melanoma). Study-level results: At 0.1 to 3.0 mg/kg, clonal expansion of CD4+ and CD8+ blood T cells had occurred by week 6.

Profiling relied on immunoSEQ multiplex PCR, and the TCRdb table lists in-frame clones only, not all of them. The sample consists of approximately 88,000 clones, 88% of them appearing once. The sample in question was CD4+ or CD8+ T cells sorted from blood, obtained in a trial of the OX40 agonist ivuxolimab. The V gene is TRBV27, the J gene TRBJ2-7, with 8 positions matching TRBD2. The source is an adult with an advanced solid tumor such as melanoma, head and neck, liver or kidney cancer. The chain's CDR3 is CASSLAGGSSYEQYF. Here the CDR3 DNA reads TGTGCCAGCAGTTTAGCGGGGGGAAGCTCCTACGAGCAGTACTTC.